These T cell receptor beta chains were read from a single sample in a study of cytotoxic CD8 clonotypes in ibrutinib-treated CLL. Sequenced by immunoSEQ multiplex PCR; TCRdb stores in-frame clones only, minus some. Of roughly 250,000 clones listed, around three quarters are singletons. The input for sequencing was PBMCs, taken after 24 months of ibrutinib treatment. Source of these receptors: a human donor with chronic lymphocytic leukemia. The CDR3 runs from the conserved cysteine through the conserved F or W. D genes are given only for firm matches. Size is omitted from some rows. Given values are once, few, many or a class for expanded clones.

>TRBV11-2|TRBJ2-5|.|TRBD2
TGTGCCAGCAGCTCCGGGGAGGGCTTGGAGGAGACCCAGTACTTC
CASSSGEGLEETQYF
>TRBV9|TRBJ2-7|once|.
TGTGCCAGCAGCGCCGTAGCGCTTGGGGCGGCGCACGAGCAGTACTTC
CASSAVALGAAHEQYF
>TRBV25-1|TRBJ2-1|.|.
TGTGCCAGCGCCTGGGACACCTCCTACAATGAGCAGTTCTTC
CASAWDTSYNEQFF
>TRBV29-1|TRBJ2-1|few|TRBD2
TGCAGCGGGCTAGCGGATTCCTACAATGAGCAGTTCTTC
CSGLADSYNEQFF
>TRBV28|TRBJ2-7|few|TRBD1
TGTGCCAGCAGGGAGACAGGGCTGGACGAGCAGTACTTC
CASRETGLDEQYF
>TRBV28|TRBJ1-1|.|.
TGTGCCAGCAGTTTTGGCACTGAAGCTTTCTTT
CASSFGTEAFF
>TRBV7-2|TRBJ1-4|.|.
TGTGCCAGCAGCTTAAGGGCAACTAATGAAAAACTGTTTTTT
CASSLRATNEKLFF
>TRBV28|TRBJ1-2|.|TRBD1
TGTGCCAGCAGTTCTGGACAGGGATATTCTGGCTACACCTTC
CASSSGQGYSGYTF
>TRBV15|TRBJ2-1|.|TRBD2
TGTGCCACCAGCAGTTCCGGGACTAGCGAATACAATGAGCAGTTCTTC
CATSSSGTSEYNEQFF
>TRBV18|TRBJ2-1|.|.
TGTGCCAGCTCACCACCGGTCTACAATGAGCAGTTCTTC
CASSPPVYNEQFF
>TRBV25-1|TRBJ1-4|.|.
TGTGCCAGCAGTGAATATGGGCAGGGTATTGAAAAACTGTTTTTT
CASSEYGQGIEKLFF
>TRBV7-7|TRBJ2-7|.|.
TGTGCTAGCAGCCTAAACAGGGACCTCCCCTACGAGCAGTACTTC
CASSLNRDLPYEQYF
>TRBV30|TRBJ2-6|.|.
TGTGCCTGGAGTCCGGCAATAGGTGGGGCCAACGTCCTGACTTTC
CAWSPAIGGANVLTF
>TRBV25-1|TRBJ1-1|.|.
TGTGCCAGCAGTGATTCTTCGGGGGCTGAAGCTTTCTTT
CASSDSSGAEAFF
>TRBV5-1|TRBJ2-2|.|.
TGCGCCAGCGCTCTGGCGGAGCAGGGAGTGACCGGGGAGCTGTTTTTT
CASALAEQGVTGELFF
>TRBV9|TRBJ2-2|.|.
TGTGCCAGCAGCGTAGTAAGCACCGGGGAGCTGTTTTTT
CASSVVSTGELFF
>TRBV6-5|TRBJ2-7|few|.
TGTGCCAGCAGTCTCCCAGGGACGGGGGAGCAGTACTTC
CASSLPGTGEQYF
>TRBV2|TRBJ2-1|.|.
TGTGCCAGCAGTCGCGGGGTCGGGAATCCTGAGCAGTTCTTC
CASSRGVGNPEQFF
>TRBV7-3|TRBJ2-7|.|.
TGTGCCGGCGCGGGTTACGAGCAGTACTTC
CAGAGYEQYF
>TRBV7-8|TRBJ1-1|few|.
TGTGCCAGCAGGGAGCAGGGTGTTGCTGAAGCTTTCTTT
CASREQGVAEAFF
>TRBV7-7|TRBJ2-3|.|.
TGTGCTAGCAGCGAGGGGATCTCGACAGATACGCAGTATTTT
CASSEGISTDTQYF
>TRBV2|TRBJ2-1|once|TRBD2
TGTGCCAGCAGTGAACTAGCGGGAGGGGGTGATGAGCAGTTCTTC
CASSELAGGGDEQFF
>TRBV14|TRBJ2-7|.|.
TGTGCCAGCAGCCAAGATCCGGACGCCTACGAGCAGTACTTC
CASSQDPDAYEQYF
>TRBV2|TRBJ1-2|.|TRBD1
TGTGCCAGCAGTCCCACCGGGACAGGGGGCGTCTATGGCTACACCTTC
CASSPTGTGGVYGYTF
>TRBV4-3|TRBJ1-5|once|.
TGCGCCAGCAGCCAAGACGGACGGGCCAATCAGCCCCAGCATTTT
CASSQDGRANQPQHF
>TRBV7-2|TRBJ1-3|few|TRBD1
TGTGCCAGCAGCCCATGGACAGGGGGAAAGTCCGGAAACACCATATATTTT
CASSPWTGGKSGNTIYF
>TRBV28|TRBJ2-7|.|.
TGTGCCAGCAGTTTACAGGGAGTCCACGAGCAGTACTTC
CASSLQGVHEQYF
>TRBV6-5|TRBJ1-2|.|TRBD1
TGTGCCAGCAGCGGAAATACAGGGGGAGACTATGGCTACACCTTC
CASSGNTGGDYGYTF
>TRBV5-1|TRBJ2-2|once|.
TGCGCCAGCAGCTTGGGCGGGGGCGCGAACACCGGGGAGCTGTTTTTT
CASSLGGGANTGELFF
>TRBV5-1|TRBJ1-2|.|TRBD1
TGCGCCAGCAGCACTGGGACAGGGAACTATGGCTACACCTTC
CASSTGTGNYGYTF
>TRBV19|TRBJ1-2|.|.
TGTGCCAGTAGTATAGAAGGGGGAGGTAACTATGGCTACACCTTC
CASSIEGGGNYGYTF
>TRBV5-6|TRBJ2-3|.|.
TGTGCCAGCAGTCGGGGCCGGGACAGCACAGATACGCAGTATTTT
CASSRGRDSTDTQYF
>TRBV28|TRBJ1-4|.|.
TGTGCCAGCAGTATTAGGGACACAAGAGGGGAAAAACTGTTTTTT
CASSIRDTRGEKLFF
>TRBV9|TRBJ2-1|.|TRBD2
TGTGCCAGCAGCGTAGTTCCCAGCGGGGTGGGCTCCTACAATGAGCAGTTCTTC
CASSVVPSGVGSYNEQFF
>TRBV27|TRBJ2-6|.|.
TGTGCCAGCAGTTGGGGTACAGGGACTGGGGCCAACGTCCTGACTTTC
CASSWGTGTGANVLTF
>TRBV28|TRBJ1-3|.|.
TGTGCCAGCATTAGGGCCGACTCTGGAAACACCATATATTTT
CASIRADSGNTIYF
>TRBV19|TRBJ2-4|.|TRBD1
TGTGCCAGTAGTACGGACAGGGGGACCAAAAACATTCAGTACTTC
CASSTDRGTKNIQYF
>TRBV19|TRBJ2-1|.|.
TGTGCCAGCTCACTAGTTGGGGTCGGTGAGCAGTTCTTC
CASSLVGVGEQFF
>TRBV11-2|TRBJ2-7|few|TRBD2
TGTGCCAGCAGCTTGGGACTAGCTCTCGAGCAGTACTTC
CASSLGLALEQYF
>TRBV6-5|TRBJ1-4|.|TRBD1
TGTGCCAGCAGTCGACAGGGGTTGGGTGAAAAACTGTTTTTT
CASSRQGLGEKLFF
>TRBV5-1|TRBJ2-1|.|.
TGCGCCAGCAGCTTGGCTAGCGAATACAATGAGCAGTTCTTC
CASSLASEYNEQFF
>TRBV30|TRBJ2-3|.|.
TGTGCCTGGAGTGTCGTCACAGATACGCAGTATTTT
CAWSVVTDTQYF
>TRBV13|TRBJ2-7|.|.
TGTGCCAGCAGCTTACTCGGACTAATGGGATCCTACGAGCAGTACTTC
CASSLLGLMGSYEQYF
>TRBV21-1|TRBJ2-1|.|.
TGTGCCTGCGGTGAGAGAGTTGGTGGAAATCCGTTCTTC
CACGERVGGNPFF